The source of this T cell receptor (beta chain) is a study of blood T cell repertoires in COVID-19. V trimming: 4 bases; J trimming: 2 bases; junction bases outside the gene matches: 4. From germline, CDR1 is LNHDA and CDR2 SQIVND (reference sequence). The CDR3 is 15 residues long. Per the original data handling: It was from reference gene primer amplification that nucleated cell counts were estimated. The repertoire was sequenced with immunoSEQ multiplex PCR; TCRdb's copy has only in-frame clones and lacks some. That table gives V, J and clone size, and the DNA gave D and trimming. Altogether 25,000 to 30,000 clones are present, roughly 80% being singletons, with the ten largest covering approximately 41%. This clone was observed once.

Input material: peripheral blood. This TCR came from a man in his 70s with acute or convalescent COVID-19. The chain couples TRBV19 to TRBJ2-1, with TRBD2 matching over 8 bases. In DNA form, the CDR3 reads TGTGCCAGTAGTAATCGGCGGGAGGCCTACAATGAGCAGTTCTTC. Protein product: CASSNRREAYNEQFF. The full variable domain, in which reference TRBV19 and TRBJ2-1 provide the parts outside the CDR3, is DGGITQSPKYLFRKEGQNVTLSCEQNLNHDAMYWYRQDPGQGLRLIYYSQIVNDFQKGDIAEGYSVSREKKESFPLTVTSAQKNPTAFYLCASSNRREAYNEQFFGPGTRLTVL.